Sequencing of this T cell receptor beta chain was carried out in a study of T cell responses to AZD1222 COVID-19 vaccine. Overall study results and limits: Repertoire sampling happened only post peak T cell response.

Concerning this clone itself: Antigen specificity is unknown.

Assay used: immunoSEQ multiplex PCR; TCRdb lists only in-frame clones, some missing. The sample has 170,000 or so clones, approximately 86% seen once. Germline assignment: CDR1 KGHSH and CDR2 LQKENI. CDR3 length: 19 residues. The germline V and J ends were trimmed by 3 bases and 4 bases, with 25 bases remaining between them. The material was peripheral blood, obtained on day 0 of AZD1222 vaccination. This clonotype originated in an adult in good health. The chain uses TRBV18 and TRBJ2-1; D assignment may be TRBD1 or TRBD2 (7 bases each). The CDR3 bases are TGTGCCAGCTCACCGTACACTACGGGGGGACAGAGCCTTTACAATGAGCAGTTCTTC. Amino acid sequence: CASSPYTTGGQSLYNEQFF.